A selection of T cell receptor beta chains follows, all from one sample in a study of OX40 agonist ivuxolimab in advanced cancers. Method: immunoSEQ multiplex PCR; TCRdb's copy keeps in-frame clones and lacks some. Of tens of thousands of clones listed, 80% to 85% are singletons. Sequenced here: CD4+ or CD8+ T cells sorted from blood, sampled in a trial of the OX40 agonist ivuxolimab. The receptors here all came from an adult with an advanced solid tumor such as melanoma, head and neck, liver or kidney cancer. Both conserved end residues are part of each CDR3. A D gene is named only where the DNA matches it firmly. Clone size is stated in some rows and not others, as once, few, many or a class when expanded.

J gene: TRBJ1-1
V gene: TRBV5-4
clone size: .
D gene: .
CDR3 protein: CASSLSLGNTEAFF
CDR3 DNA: TGTGCCAGCAGCCTTTCGCTGGGGAACACTGAAGCTTTCTTT

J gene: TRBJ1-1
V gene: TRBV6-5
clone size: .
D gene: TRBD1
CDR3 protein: CASSYSSGGGNTEAFF
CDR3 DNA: TGTGCCAGCAGTTACTCTTCAGGGGGCGGAAACACTGAAGCTTTCTTT

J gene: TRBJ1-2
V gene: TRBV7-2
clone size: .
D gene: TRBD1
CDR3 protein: CASSLDRTYGYTF
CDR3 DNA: TGTGCCAGCAGCTTGGACAGGACCTATGGCTACACCTTC

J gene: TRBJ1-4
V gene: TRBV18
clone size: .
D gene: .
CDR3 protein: CASSPRGTLNEKLFF
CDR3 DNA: TGTGCCAGCTCACCAAGGGGCACACTGAACGAAAAACTGTTTTTT

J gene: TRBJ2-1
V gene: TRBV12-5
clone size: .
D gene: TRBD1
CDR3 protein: CASGLASGTGVGEQFF
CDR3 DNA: TGTGCTAGTGGTTTGGCCTCCGGGACAGGGGTAGGAGAGCAGTTCTTC

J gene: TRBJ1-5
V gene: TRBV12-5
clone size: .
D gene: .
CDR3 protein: CASGLFGPGQPQHF
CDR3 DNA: TGTGCTAGTGGTTTGTTTGGGCCCGGACAGCCCCAGCATTTT

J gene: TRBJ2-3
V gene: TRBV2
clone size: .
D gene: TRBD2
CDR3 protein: CASSGTSGTHSTDTQYF
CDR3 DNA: TGTGCCAGCAGTGGGACTAGCGGGACCCACTCCACAGATACGCAGTATTTT

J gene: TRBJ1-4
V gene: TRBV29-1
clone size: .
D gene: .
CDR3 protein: CSVEGPANEKLFF
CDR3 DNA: TGCAGCGTTGAAGGCCCAGCTAATGAAAAACTGTTTTTT

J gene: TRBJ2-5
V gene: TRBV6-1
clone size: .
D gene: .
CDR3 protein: CASSEGRETQYF
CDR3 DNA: TGTGCCAGCAGTGAAGGGAGAGAGACCCAGTACTTC

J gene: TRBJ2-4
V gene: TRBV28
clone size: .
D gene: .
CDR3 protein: CASSSLNIQYF
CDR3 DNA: TGTGCCAGCAGTTCCCTCAACATTCAGTACTTC

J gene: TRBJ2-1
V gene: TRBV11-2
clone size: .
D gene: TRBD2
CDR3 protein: CASSLLLAGDGAEQFF
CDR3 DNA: TGTGCCAGCAGCTTACTACTAGCGGGAGACGGGGCTGAGCAGTTCTTC

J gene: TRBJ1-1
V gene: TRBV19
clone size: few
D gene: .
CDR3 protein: CASSMPRRGNTEAFF
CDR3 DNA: TGTGCCAGTAGTATGCCCCGCAGGGGAAACACTGAAGCTTTCTTT